These 18 T cell receptor beta chains share one sample of origin, sequenced in a study of blood T cell repertoires in COVID-19. Method: immunoSEQ multiplex PCR; TCRdb's copy keeps in-frame clones and lacks some. Among about 230,000 clones, more than 80% were seen once, and the ten largest hold 2% to 3%. The specimen was peripheral blood. Receptors originate from a man under 40 with COVID-19, enrolled during active disease.

The genes are TRBV18 and TRBJ1-4; 8 bases match TRBD1. Per germline, CDR1 KGHSH and CDR2 LQKENI. V dropped 6 bases and J dropped 2; count of bases not matched to a gene: 5. This CDR3 has 15 residues. The CDR3: CASSPRGLTNEKLFF. The CDR3 nucleotides are TGTGCCAGCTCGCCCAGGGGGCTGACTAATGAAAAACTGTTTTTT.

This clone occurred a few times. The chain combines TRBV30 with TRBJ2-7, with no clear D. This CDR3 is 12 amino acids long. Deletions cut 5 bases from V and 1 base from J, with 9 bases between. Germline V gives CDR1 GTSNPN, CDR2 SVGIG (reference sequence). CDR3 sequence: CAWGFVSYEQYF. CDR3 coding DNA: TGTGCCTGGGGCTTTGTGTCCTACGAGCAGTACTTC. Together with reference TRBV30 and TRBJ2-7, the CDR3 gives the full variable domain: SQTIHQWPATLVQPVGSPLSLECTVEGTSNPNLYWYRQAAGRGLQLLFYSVGIGQISSEVPQNLSASRPQDRQFILSSKKLLLSDSGFYLCAWGFVSYEQYFGPGTRLTVT.

CDR3 sequence (DNA): TGTGCCAGTAGTATAGGGACAGCCCTTGGGGAGACCCAGTACTTC. Protein product: CASSIGTALGETQYF. J is TRBJ2-5 and V is TRBV19, with D tentatively TRBD1 (6 bases). The CDR3 extends over 15 amino acids. Trimming removed 1 base from V and 5 bases from J, with 14 bases in between. Germline-derived CDR1 and CDR2 are LNHDA and SQIVND (reference sequence).

Regarding this clone: At one boundary the junction diverges from the germline segment, which might be a read error. The rearrangement joins TRBV28 to TRBJ2-7, with 7 bases matching TRBD1. The germline V gene has CDR1 MDHEN and CDR2 SYDVKM. CDR3 length: 13 amino acids. The CDR3 loop reads CASSAPLRDREVF. In DNA form, the CDR3 reads TGTGCCAGCAGTGCACCCCTCCGGGACAGAGAAGTATTC.

V usage is TRBV24-1 and J usage is TRBJ1-4, with 7 bases that match TRBD1. The CDR3 sequence is 13 residues long. The germline V gene has CDR1 KGHDR and CDR2 SFDVKD. The trim removed 4 bases at V and 10 bases at J, leaving 5 bases unmatched. The CDR3 region is CATSEEGGRKLFF. The CDR3 DNA follows: TGTGCCACCAGTGAGGAAGGGGGCAGAAAACTGTTTTTT.

The chain combines TRBV24-1 with TRBJ2-3; 7 bases agree with TRBD2. CDR1 KGHDR and CDR2 SFDVKD come from the germline V gene. This CDR3 region has 13 residues. After removal of 7 bases from V and 4 bases from J, the junction contained 4 bases not matched to a gene. The CDR3 loop is CATRGSGSDTQYF. The CDR3 nucleotides read TGTGCCACCAGGGGTAGCGGGTCAGATACGCAGTATTTT.

The gene calls are TRBV5-1 and TRBJ1-1; 7 nucleotides align to TRBD1. CDR1 SGHRS and CDR2 YFSETQ come from the germline V gene. This CDR3 contains 14 residues. With 3 bases clipped from V and 2 bases from J, the junction kept 4 bases outside the gene matches. The CDR3 region has the DNA TGCGCCAGCAGCTGGGACAGAGGTAACACTGAAGCTTTCTTT. Translated, it gives CASSWDRGNTEAFF.

The sample holds one count of this clone. The rearrangement joins TRBV5-8 to TRBJ2-1; D possibly corresponds to TRBD2 (6 bases). V lost 1 base, J lost 1 base, and 12 bases lay in between. Germline CDR1 and CDR2: SGHTS and YDEGEE. CDR3 size: 16 residues. The CDR3 bases are TGTGCCAGCAGCTTGCGTGCAGGGAGGTCCTACAATGAGCAGTTCTTC. As protein: CASSLRAGRSYNEQFF. The whole variable domain, filled in from reference TRBV5-8 and TRBJ2-1, reads EAGVTQSPTHLIKTRGQQATLRCSPISGHTSVYWYQQALGLGLQFLLWYDEGEERNRGNFPPRFSGRQFPNYSSELNVNALELEDSALYLCASSLRAGRSYNEQFFGPGTRLTVL.

The gene calls are TRBV19 and TRBJ2-3, with D maybe TRBD1 (5 bases). Trimming took 4 bases from V and 1 from J, leaving 9 bases between them. CDR3 length: 14 amino acids. Germline CDR1 and CDR2: LNHDA and SQIVND (reference sequence). This CDR3 reads CASSTGMGTDTQYF. In DNA form, the CDR3 reads TGTGCCAGTAGTACAGGGATGGGCACAGATACGCAGTATTTT.

The chain uses TRBV6-2 or TRBV6-3 and TRBJ2-1, with D perhaps TRBD2 (5 bases). CDR1 and CDR2 (germline): MNHEY, SVGEGT. V lost 5 bases, J lost 10 bases, and 9 bases lay in between. This CDR3 is built from 11 residues. The CDR3: CASSKGGEQFF. CDR3 coding DNA: TGTGCCAGCAGTAAAGGAGGAGAGCAGTTCTTC.

The chain employs TRBV7-2 and TRBJ2-5; tentatively, D is TRBD1 (5 bases). This CDR3 has 18 residues. Trimming took off 1 base at V and 5 bases at J, with 23 bases between the two ends. Looked up from germline, CDR1 is SGHTA and CDR2 is FQGNSA. The CDR3 region is CASSLDPVGITSGETQYF. The CDR3 DNA follows: TGTGCCAGCAGCTTAGATCCCGTGGGCATCACGTCAGGGGAGACCCAGTACTTC.

This chain links TRBV11-2 with TRBJ1-2, with 8 bases matching TRBD1. The germline gives CDR1 SGHAT, CDR2 FQNNGV. J gave up 2 bases and V 5 bases, and 4 bases lay outside the gene matches. This CDR3 is built from 14 residues. CDR3 sequence (DNA): TGTGCCAGCAGCGCTAGACAGGGGAACTATGGCTACACCTTC. This codes for CASSARQGNYGYTF.

In its sample, this clone was seen once. The V and J genes are TRBV6-5 and TRBJ2-3, with 11 bases lining up with TRBD1. The germline CDR1 and CDR2 sequences are MNHEY and SVGAGI. J gave up 6 bases and V 7 bases, and 9 bases lay outside the gene matches. The CDR3 sequence is 15 residues long. CDR3 sequence (DNA): TGTGCCAGCATTGCCGGGACAGGGGGGATCGATACGCAGTATTTT. This encodes CASIAGTGGIDTQYF.

The V and J genes are TRBV4-3 and TRBJ1-1; D is undetermined. The ends were cut back, 1 base at V and 1 base at J, with 10 bases in the middle. The CDR3 is made up of 15 amino acids. The germline CDR1 and CDR2 sequences are LGHNA and YSLEER. CDR3 residues: CASSQVGRKNTEAFF. CDR3 DNA sequence: TGCGCCAGCAGCCAAGTCGGCAGGAAGAACACTGAAGCTTTCTTT.

The gene calls are TRBV5-1 and TRBJ1-1; the match to TRBD1 covers 7 bases. Germline CDR1 SGHRS, CDR2 YFSETQ. The CDR3 length is 15 residues. V lost 1 base to trimming and J lost 4 bases; unmatched junction nucleotides: 7. CDR3: CASSLPGDSRTEAFF. In nucleotides, the CDR3 is TGCGCCAGCAGCTTGCCGGGGGACAGCCGCACTGAAGCTTTCTTT.

This rearrangement joins TRBV11-1 to TRBJ1-4, with TRBD1 matching 8 bases. Trimming cost V 5 bases and J 2 bases; bases outside gene matches: 4. The CDR3 spans 15 residues. Germline CDR1 reads SGHAT; CDR2 reads FQDESV (reference sequence). The CDR3 loop is CASSRTGRTNEKLFF. For the CDR3, the DNA is TGTGCCAGCAGCCGGACAGGGCGGACTAATGAAAAACTGTTTTTT.

The rearrangement links TRBV6-2 or TRBV6-3 to TRBJ2-7; weak D call: TRBD2 (6 bases). Per germline, CDR1 MNHEY and CDR2 SVGEGT. The CDR3 length is 16 residues. V was clipped by 5 bases and J by 2 bases, with 19 bases between them. The CDR3 DNA sequence: TGTGCCAGCAGTCACTACTTCGGGGGAATTACCTACGAGCAGTACTTC. This codes for CASSHYFGGITYEQYF.

The chain recombines TRBV6-6 with TRBJ1-2, with D unresolved. V was pared by 4 bases and J by 8 bases, with 23 bases between. The CDR3 sequence is 16 residues long. Germline V gene lookup returns CDR1 MNHNY and CDR2 SVGAGI (reference sequence). The CDR3 is CASSSRQRSPYDGYTF. DNA of the CDR3: TGTGCCAGCAGTTCTAGGCAACGGTCCCCCTACGACGGCTACACCTTC.